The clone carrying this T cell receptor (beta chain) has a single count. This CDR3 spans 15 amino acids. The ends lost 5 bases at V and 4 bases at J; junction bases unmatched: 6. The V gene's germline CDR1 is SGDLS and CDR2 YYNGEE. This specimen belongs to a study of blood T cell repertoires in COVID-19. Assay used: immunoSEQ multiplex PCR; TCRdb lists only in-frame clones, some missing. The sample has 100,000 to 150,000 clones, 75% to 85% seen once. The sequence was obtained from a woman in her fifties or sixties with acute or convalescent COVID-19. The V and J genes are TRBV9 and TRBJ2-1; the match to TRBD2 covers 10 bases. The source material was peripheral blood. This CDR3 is CASRAGTSEYNEQFF. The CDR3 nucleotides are TGTGCCAGCAGGGCCGGGACTAGCGAGTACAATGAGCAGTTCTTC. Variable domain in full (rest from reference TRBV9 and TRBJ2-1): DSGVTQTPKHLITATGQRVTLRCSPRSGDLSVYWYQQSLDQGLQFLIQYYNGEERAKGNILERFSAQQFPDLHSELNLSSLELGDSALYFCASRAGTSEYNEQFFGPGTRLTVL.